Following are 20 T cell receptor beta chains from one sample sequenced in a study of blood T cell repertoires in COVID-19. Only in-frame clones appear in the TCRdb table, and some are missing; sequencing was by immunoSEQ multiplex PCR. This table has about 240,000 clones, approximately 78% appearing once. The sample comprised peripheral blood. All receptors derive from a woman aged 60-75 years with active or convalescent COVID-19.

This chain joins TRBV3-1 (or the pseudogene TRBV3-2) and TRBJ1-6; D gene ambiguous. Trimming removed 0 bases from V and 0 bases from J, with 6 bases in between. Germline values: CDR1 LGHDT, CDR2 YNNKEL (reference sequence). The CDR3 has 16 amino acids. CDR3 protein: CASSQEFSSYNSPLHF. CDR3 sequence (DNA): TGTGCCAGCAGCCAAGAATTTAGCTCCTATAATTCACCCCTCCACTTT.

The chain joins TRBV7-9 to TRBJ2-5; D gene unclear. The CDR3 length is 14 residues. In germline, CDR1 is SEHNR, CDR2 FQNEAQ (reference sequence). V lost 1 base and J lost 5, with 11 bases in between. The CDR3 here is CASSLEAGDETQYF. In DNA form, the CDR3 reads TGTGCCAGCAGCTTAGAGGCAGGCGACGAGACCCAGTACTTC.

The chain combines TRBV5-1 with TRBJ1-2, with D tentatively TRBD1 (6 bases). Germline lookup yields CDR1 SGHRS and CDR2 YFSETQ. Trimming pared 4 bases from V and 6 bases from J, leaving 10 bases between. This CDR3 is 12 amino acids long. CDR3 sequence (DNA): TGCGCCAGCAGCCCGGACAGTAATGGCTACACCTTC. This translates into CASSPDSNGYTF.

The genes are TRBV7-3 and TRBJ1-4, with 7 bases identical to TRBD1. V shed 6 bases and J 8 bases; nucleotides not matched to a gene: 15. Germline V gene sequence: CDR1 SGHTA, CDR2 FQGTGA. The CDR3 is 16 residues long. The chain's CDR3 is CASSSLWGQRGEKLFF. The CDR3 bases are TGTGCCAGCAGTTCACTATGGGGACAGCGCGGCGAAAAACTGTTTTTT. Full variable domain (missing parts from reference TRBV7-3 and TRBJ1-4): GAGVSQTPSNKVTEKGKYVELRCDPISGHTALYWYRQSLGQGPEFLIYFQGTGAADDSGLPNDRFFAVRPEGSVSTLKIQRTERGDSAVYLCASSSLWGQRGEKLFFGSGTQLSVL.

The chain employs TRBV7-9 and TRBJ1-4, with D unresolved. V lost 8 bases and J 6 bases, leaving 13 bases between the germline ends. The CDR3 is 13 residues long. Germline CDR1 is SEHNR and CDR2 is FQNEAQ (reference sequence). CDR3: CASRREVDEKLFF. The DNA for the CDR3 is TGTGCCAGCCGCCGAGAGGTGGATGAAAAACTGTTTTTT.

The chain has TRBV5-1 and TRBJ1-2; 9 bases align to TRBD1. The J segment lost 4 bases and the V segment lost 4 bases, leaving 11 bases of the junction unmatched. In germline, CDR1 is SGHRS, CDR2 YFSETQ. CDR3 length equals 16 residues. The CDR3 spells CASSPDRGRIGYGYTF. The CDR3 DNA reads as TGCGCCAGCAGCCCGGACAGGGGAAGAATCGGCTATGGCTACACCTTC.

This clone occurred a few times. The rearrangement joins TRBV12-3 or TRBV12-4 to TRBJ1-2; D call uncertain. Trimming took off 3 bases at V and 8 bases at J, with 10 bases between the two ends. The CDR3 is 12 residues long. Here the CDR3 reads CASSFSGYGYTF. The CDR3 nucleotides are TGTGCCAGCAGTTTCTCCGGGTACGGCTACACCTTC.

The chain employs TRBV27 and TRBJ1-1; D gene unclear. Per the germline V gene, CDR1 is MNHEY and CDR2 is SMNVEV (reference sequence). V lost 0 bases to trimming and J lost 1 base, with 6 bases between them. The CDR3 totals 14 residues. CDR3: CASSLSLENTEAFF. CDR3 nucleotide sequence: TGTGCCAGCAGTTTATCGCTAGAGAACACTGAAGCTTTCTTT.

The CDR3 protein is CASSPLPRTGNEKLFF. The CDR3 nucleotides read TGTGCCAGCTCACCACTCCCTAGGACAGGGAATGAAAAACTGTTTTTT. This chain connects TRBV18 to TRBJ1-4; 8 bases agree with TRBD1. Germline assignment: CDR1 KGHSH and CDR2 LQKENI. This CDR3 spans 16 amino acids. The ends lost 1 base at V and 5 bases at J; junction bases unmatched: 6.

There are a few counts of this clone. The CDR3, as DNA: TGTGCCAGCAGAAGAGGACTAGCGGGGGGGCGTACCGGGGAGCTGTTTTTT. Encoded protein: CASRRGLAGGRTGELFF. This chain joins TRBV27 and TRBJ2-2, with 15 positions matching TRBD2. After removal of 6 bases from V and 5 bases from J, the junction contained 7 bases not matched to a gene. The germline gives CDR1 MNHEY, CDR2 SMNVEV (reference sequence). The length of the CDR3 is 17 residues.

This rearrangement joins TRBV7-9 to TRBJ1-5; D unclear. CDR1 is SEHNR, CDR2 FQNEAQ, per germline (reference sequence). CDR3 length: 16 amino acids. Trimming took 1 base from V and 1 from J, leaving 11 bases between them. CDR3 bases: TGTGCCAGCAGCTTAGGGGCAGGCTTCAGCAATCAGCCCCAGCATTTT. This gives the protein CASSLGAGFSNQPQHF.

The chain couples TRBV6-2 or TRBV6-3 to TRBJ2-1, with D perhaps matching TRBD1 (5 bases). Trimming shortened V by 0 bases and J by 9 bases, and 9 bases separated the two germline ends. This CDR3 contains 13 residues. Per the germline V gene, CDR1 is MNHEY and CDR2 is SVGEGT. For the CDR3, the DNA is TGTGCCAGCAGTTACTCGCAGGGTGTTGAGCAGTTCTTC. Its protein product is CASSYSQGVEQFF.

This chain joins TRBV5-4 and TRBJ1-1, with TRBD1 matching 7 bases. V was pared by 4 bases and J by 4 bases, with 10 bases of the junction left unmatched. Per germline, CDR1 SGHNT and CDR2 YYREEE (reference sequence). This CDR3 has 15 residues. In nucleotides, the CDR3 is TGTGCCAGCAGCAAAACTACAGGGGTCTCCACTGAAGCTTTCTTT. This gives the protein CASSKTTGVSTEAFF.

This clone came up a few times. This rearrangement joins TRBV4-1 to TRBJ1-5, with 11 bases that match TRBD1. Germline values: CDR1 MGHRA, CDR2 YSYEKL. V lost 3 bases to trimming and J lost 4 bases; unmatched junction nucleotides: 5. The CDR3 is 16 amino acids. Written as DNA, the CDR3 is TGCGCCAGCAGCCACCTCGGACAGGGGGCAAATCAGCCCCAGCATTTT. Translation gives CASSHLGQGANQPQHF.

The gene calls are TRBV6-6 and TRBJ1-5; 7 bases align to TRBD1. The V segment lost 5 bases and the J segment 7 bases; nucleotides outside the gene matches: 5. The germline V gene encodes CDR1 MNHNY and CDR2 SVGAGI (reference sequence). The CDR3 is 13 amino acids. The CDR3 bases are TGTGCCAGCAGTGACAGGGAAATCCAGCCCCAGCATTTT. Translated: CASSDREIQPQHF.

The CDR3 DNA reads TGTGCCAGCAATCAGCGGGGGGGGACCGGGGAGCTGTTTTTT. Translated, it gives CASNQRGGTGELFF. This chain joins TRBV27 and TRBJ2-2; 10 positions match TRBD2. Germline CDR1 and CDR2: MNHEY and SMNVEV (reference sequence). CDR3 length: 14 residues. Trimming at V came to 7 bases and at J to 5 bases, leaving 4 bases not matched to a gene.

V is TRBV6-2 or TRBV6-3 and J is TRBJ1-5; 9 nucleotides agree with TRBD1. The CDR3 length is 18 residues. The trim removed 3 bases at V and 0 bases at J, leaving 9 bases unmatched. Germline V CDR1 and CDR2: MNHEY, SVGEGT. CDR3 residues: CASSYAGTGSYSNQPQHF. CDR3 DNA sequence: TGTGCCAGCAGTTATGCCGGGACAGGGAGTTATAGCAATCAGCCCCAGCATTTT.

The chain recombines TRBV3-1 (or the pseudogene TRBV3-2) with TRBJ2-3; 10 nucleotides align to TRBD1. The CDR3 has 16 amino acids. The germline CDR1 and CDR2 sequences are LGHDT and YNNKEL (reference sequence). V shed 5 bases and J 3 bases; nucleotides not matched to a gene: 8. CDR3 residues: CASSFRQGALTDTQYF. The CDR3 nucleotides are TGTGCCAGCAGCTTCAGACAGGGGGCTTTGACAGATACGCAGTATTTT.

The chain recombines TRBV6-4 with TRBJ1-2; D gene uncertain. This CDR3 spans 13 amino acids. From germline, CDR1 is MRHNA and CDR2 SNTAGT. V lost 2 bases and J lost 8, with 12 bases in between. The CDR3 protein is CASSDPHGYGYTF. The CDR3 bases are TGTGCCAGCAGTGACCCTCACGGGTACGGCTACACCTTC.

V is TRBV4-1 and J is TRBJ2-7; TRBD1 agrees at 7 bases. Germline V gene data show CDR1 as MGHRA and CDR2 as YSYEKL. Trimming cost V 0 bases and J 0 bases; bases outside gene matches: 14. The CDR3 is 19 amino acids. This chain's CDR3 is CASSQEFVWPGQLSYEQYF. As DNA, the CDR3 is TGCGCCAGCAGCCAAGAGTTTGTATGGCCGGGACAGCTCTCCTACGAGCAGTACTTC.